This T cell receptor (beta chain) is from a study of T cell changes during pregnancy in multiple sclerosis. Method: immunoSEQ multiplex PCR; TCRdb's copy keeps in-frame clones and lacks some. The sample includes roughly 100,000 clones, roughly 92% of them seen just once. The ends lost 2 bases at V and 4 bases at J; junction bases unmatched: 1. Per germline, CDR1 WNHNN and CDR2 SYGVQD (reference sequence). The CDR3 has 15 residues. The sequence came from a female donor with multiple sclerosis, enrolled in a pregnancy study. The sample consisted of peripheral blood, taken after pregnancy. The chain carries TRBV10-1 and TRBJ2-2; TRBD1 aligns across 10 bases. CDR3 nucleotides: TGCGCCAGCAGTGAGGGACAGGGGGTCACCGGGGAGCTGTTTTTT. Protein: CASSEGQGVTGELFF.